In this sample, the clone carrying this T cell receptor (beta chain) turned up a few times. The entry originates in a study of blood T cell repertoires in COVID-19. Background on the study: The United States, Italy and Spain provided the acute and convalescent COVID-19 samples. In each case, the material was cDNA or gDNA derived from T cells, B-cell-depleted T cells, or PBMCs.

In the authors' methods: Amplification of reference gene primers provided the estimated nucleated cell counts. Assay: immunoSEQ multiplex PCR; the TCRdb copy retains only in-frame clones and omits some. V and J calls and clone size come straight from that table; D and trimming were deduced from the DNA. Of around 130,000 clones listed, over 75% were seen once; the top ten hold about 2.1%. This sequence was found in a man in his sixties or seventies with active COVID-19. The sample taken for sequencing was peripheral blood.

CDR3 nucleotides: TGTGCCACCAGTGATTCGACCGGGACAGCAATTGGTGAGCAGTACTTC. As protein: CATSDSTGTAIGEQYF. The rearrangement links TRBV24-1 to TRBJ2-7, with 7 bases aligning to TRBD1. CDR3 size: 16 residues. V shed 2 bases, J shed 7 bases, and the junction held 13 bases outside the gene matches. Germline CDR1 KGHDR, CDR2 SFDVKD.